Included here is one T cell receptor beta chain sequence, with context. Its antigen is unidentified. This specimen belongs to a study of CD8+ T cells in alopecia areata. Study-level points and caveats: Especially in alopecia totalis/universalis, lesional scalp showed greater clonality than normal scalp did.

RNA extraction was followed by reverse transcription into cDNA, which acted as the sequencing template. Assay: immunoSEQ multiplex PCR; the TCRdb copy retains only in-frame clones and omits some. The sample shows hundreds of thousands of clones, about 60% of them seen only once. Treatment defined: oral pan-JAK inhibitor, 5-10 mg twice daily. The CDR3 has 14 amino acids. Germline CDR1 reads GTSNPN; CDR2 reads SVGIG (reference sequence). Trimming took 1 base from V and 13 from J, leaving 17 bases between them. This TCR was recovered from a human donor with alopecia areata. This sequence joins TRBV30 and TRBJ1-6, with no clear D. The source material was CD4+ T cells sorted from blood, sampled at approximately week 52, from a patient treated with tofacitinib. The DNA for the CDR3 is TGTGCCTGGAGTGCTCTTTTTTCAGAGAGCCCCCTCCACTTT. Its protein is CAWSALFSESPLHF.